The 16 T cell receptor beta chains given below trace back to one sample, sequenced in a study of T cells after yellow fever vaccination. TCRdb re-called the 5' RACE reads through MiXCR, storing one row per CDR3 protein. The sample records 550,000 or so distinct CDR3 sequences, 15% to 20% being singletons. Source: PBMCs, taken 15 days after the yellow fever booster vaccination. The receptors here all came from a man under 40 who received the YFV17D yellow fever vaccine.

This clonotype was found a few times. V usage is TRBV7-9 and J usage is TRBJ2-1; 11 bases agree with TRBD1. The germline CDR1 and CDR2 sequences are SEHNR and FQNEAQ (reference sequence). V lost 0 bases, J lost 7 bases, and 8 bases stayed unmatched. This CDR3 has 17 amino acids. Here the CDR3 DNA reads TGTGCCAGCAGCTTAGCAATCACGGGACAGGGGGGTAATGAGCAGTTCTTC. It specifies CASSLAITGQGGNEQFF.

V usage is TRBV7-2 and J usage is TRBJ2-7, with D possibly being TRBD1 or TRBD2 (6 bases each). This CDR3 comprises 14 residues. Per the germline V gene, CDR1 is SGHTA and CDR2 is FQGNSA. Between the trimmed V and J ends, which lost 6 bases and 8 bases, there was a span of 20 bases. CDR3 protein: CASRRGDTLTQQYF. DNA for the CDR3: TGTGCCAGCAGGAGGGGGGACACTTTAACTCAGCAGTACTTC.

This clonotype has only a few counts. The chain combines TRBV18 with TRBJ2-7; D ambiguous. Trimming removed 6 bases at V and 0 bases at J, with 9 bases between. The CDR3 runs to 13 residues. In germline, CDR1 is KGHSH, CDR2 LQKENI. CDR3 sequence: CASSLDLSYEQYF. DNA for the CDR3: TGTGCCAGCTCTCTCGACCTCTCCTACGAGCAGTACTTC.

This rearrangement joins TRBV7-8 to TRBJ2-7; 8 bases match TRBD2. The V gene end was trimmed by 5 bases and the J gene end by 3 bases; junction bases not matched to a gene: 9. The CDR3 sequence is 15 residues long. CDR1 is SGHVS, CDR2 FQNEAQ, per germline. The CDR3 spells CASSVAGTSGYEQYF. The DNA of the CDR3 is TGTGCCAGCAGCGTTGCCGGGACTAGTGGCTACGAGCAGTACTTC.

This clonotype has just a few counts. V usage is TRBV10-3 and J usage is TRBJ2-1, with TRBD1 matching 10 bases. The CDR3 loop spans 15 amino acids. From germline, CDR1 is ENHRY and CDR2 SYGVKD. J gave up 7 bases and V 7 bases, and 10 bases lay outside the gene matches. The CDR3 here is CAINSGTGAGNEQFF. The CDR3 nucleotides are TGTGCCATCAATAGTGGGACAGGGGCAGGGAATGAGCAGTTCTTC.

The chain uses TRBV20-1 and TRBJ1-4; D gene unclear. The CDR3 spans 15 residues. Germline values: CDR1 DFQATT, CDR2 SNEGSKA (reference sequence). The V and J ends lost 0 bases and 1 base respectively, with 9 bases between them. CDR3 sequence (DNA): TGCAGTGCTAGAGATGCGTCGGAAACTAATGAAAAACTGTTTTTT. This encodes CSARDASETNEKLFF.

V and J are TRBV6-1 and TRBJ2-7, with 7 bases aligning to TRBD1. The V gene end was trimmed by 6 bases and the J gene end by 6 bases; junction bases not matched to a gene: 8. The CDR3 length is 13 residues. Looked up from germline, CDR1 is MNHNS and CDR2 is SASEGT. The CDR3 reads CASRAGTDGEQYF. The CDR3 nucleotides are TGTGCCAGCAGAGCCGGGACAGACGGCGAGCAGTACTTC.

This chain joins TRBV19 and TRBJ1-1, with D perhaps TRBD1 (5 bases). The CDR3 covers 15 residues. Germline assignment: CDR1 LNHDA and CDR2 SQIVND (reference sequence). The ends were cut back, 4 bases at V and 5 bases at J, with 17 bases in the middle. The CDR3 coding sequence is TGTGCCAGTAGTAACCGTTGGGGGGGGAAGACTGAAGCTTTCTTT. Translated, it gives CASSNRWGGKTEAFF. Full variable domain (rest looked up from reference TRBV19 and TRBJ1-1): DGGITQSPKYLFRKEGQNVTLSCEQNLNHDAMYWYRQDPGQGLRLIYYSQIVNDFQKGDIAEGYSVSREKKESFPLTVTSAQKNPTAFYLCASSNRWGGKTEAFFGQGTRLTVV.

The sample holds a few counts of this clonotype. The chain carries TRBV6-2 or TRBV6-3 and TRBJ1-1, with TRBD1 matching over 7 bases. In germline, CDR1 is MNHEY, CDR2 SVGEGT. V lost 2 bases, J lost 11 bases, and 2 bases stayed unmatched. The CDR3 has 11 residues. CDR3 DNA sequence: TGTGCCAGCAGTTACGGGACAGCGGCTTTCTTT. Protein: CASSYGTAAFF.

This clonotype came up a few times. This chain joins TRBV6-2 or TRBV6-3 and TRBJ2-2; 14 nucleotides line up with TRBD2. CDR1 is MNHEY, CDR2 SVGEGT, per germline. The CDR3 covers 16 residues. V shed 5 bases, J shed 5 bases, and the junction held 4 bases outside the gene matches. As DNA, the CDR3 is TGTGCCAGCAGTAGGACTAGCGGGAGGAAAACCGGGGAGCTGTTTTTT. Encoded protein: CASSRTSGRKTGELFF.

V and J are TRBV18 and TRBJ2-3, with 8 bases matching TRBD1. CDR3 length: 14 amino acids. V gave up 4 bases and J gave up 5 bases; unmatched junction bases: 5. The germline CDR1 and CDR2 sequences are KGHSH and LQKENI. CDR3: CASSRQGSGDTQYF. DNA for the CDR3: TGTGCCAGCTCACGACAGGGGAGTGGAGATACGCAGTATTTT.

The rearrangement joins TRBV20-1 to TRBJ2-2; 7 bases match TRBD2. The CDR3 length is 15 residues. CDR1 is DFQATT, CDR2 SNEGSKA, per germline (reference sequence). J was trimmed by 6 bases and V by 1 base; bases with no gene match: 8. CDR3 loop: CSARVPTGRAGELFF. The CDR3 DNA sequence: TGCAGTGCTAGAGTCCCTACTGGGAGGGCCGGGGAGCTGTTTTTT.

The chain employs TRBV6-5 and TRBJ2-2; D unresolved. This CDR3 is 13 amino acids long. V was clipped by 2 bases and J by 5 bases, with 6 bases between them. CDR1 and CDR2 (germline): MNHEY, SVGAGI. CDR3 sequence: CASSYQQTGELFF. CDR3 sequence (DNA): TGTGCCAGCAGTTACCAACAGACCGGGGAGCTGTTTTTT.

The table lists this clonotype with a few counts. The genes are TRBV12-3 or TRBV12-4 and TRBJ2-1; 11 bases align to TRBD2. J gave up 0 bases and V 7 bases, and 11 bases lay outside the gene matches. The CDR3 is 18 amino acids. The CDR3 loop reads CASTEPPTSGGSYNEQFF. The CDR3 DNA reads as TGTGCCAGCACCGAACCTCCTACTAGCGGGGGCTCCTACAATGAGCAGTTCTTC.

This clonotype was recorded a few times. The J gene is TRBJ2-1, the V gene TRBV7-2; possible D gene TRBD2, 6 bases. Germline V gene lookup returns CDR1 SGHTA and CDR2 FQGNSA. The CDR3 length is 15 residues. The ends were cut back, 5 bases at V and 2 bases at J, with 13 bases in the middle. This CDR3 reads CASSPNAGPYNEQFF. Here the CDR3 DNA reads TGTGCCAGCAGCCCTAATGCGGGGCCCTACAATGAGCAGTTCTTC.

The chain links TRBV27 to TRBJ2-1; D is tentatively TRBD1 or TRBD2 (7 bases each). V lost 4 bases to trimming and J lost 7 bases, with 14 bases between them. The CDR3 runs to 14 residues. Germline V lookup: CDR1 MNHEY, CDR2 SMNVEV (reference sequence). The CDR3 is CASSSRQGGNEQFF. CDR3 bases: TGTGCCAGCAGTTCCCGACAGGGAGGGAATGAGCAGTTCTTC.